This T cell receptor (beta chain) was found in a study of OX40 agonist ivuxolimab in advanced cancers. Study-wide points: The investigators did not determine what antigen specificity the expanded peripheral T cells had. Normalized expansion of T-cell clones was also low for some nonresponders.

TCRdb's table, derived via immunoSEQ multiplex PCR, lists solely in-frame clones and lacks some. The sample contains roughly 34,000 clones, about 70% of which appear only once. It was autoimmune disease history or systemic immunosuppression that excluded patients. The sampling schedule covered blood at baseline, cycle 4 day 1, and cycle 7 day 1. This clone is classed as medium-sized. The antigen remains unidentified. CDR1 and CDR2 from the germline V gene are MDHEN and SYDVKM. V was pared by 2 bases and J by 3 bases, with 2 bases between. CDR3 size: 12 residues. The chain is built from TRBV28 and TRBJ1-5; D remains unclear. The sequencing used CD4+ or CD8+ T cells sorted from blood, collected in a trial of the OX40 agonist ivuxolimab. This sequence was found in an adult with an advanced solid tumor such as melanoma, head and neck, liver or kidney cancer. As DNA, the CDR3 is TGTGCCAGCAGTTTACCCAATCAGCCCCAGCATTTT. Its protein is CASSLPNQPQHF.